This passage covers 29 T cell receptor beta chains from one sample sequenced in a study of regulatory T cells in long-lasting Graves disease (dated by TCRdb to the early 2020s). In light of the paper, this sample's time point label describes: persistent/refractory GD, antithyroid drugs over 5 years with positive TRAb. RNA was extracted from PBMCs in TRIzol for both TCR sequencing and RNA sequencing. Libraries were constructed by multiplex PCR. The sample was run on an Illumina HiSeq 4000. To build TCR beta libraries, CDR3 regions were amplified by Arm-PCR using iRepertoire HTBI primers. The public reads were reanalyzed by TCRdb: fastp trimming at Q25, MiXCR alignment, in-frame beta chains only. Here each entry gathers all rows of one CDR3 protein and keeps the most common genes and DNA. Across this sample there are 400,000 to 500,000 distinct CDR3 sequences, with under 25% seen only once. Of the sample, under 9% falls within the top ten clones.

Material: peripheral blood mononuclear cells (PBMCs), obtained when the disease was refractory, from a patient treated with antithyroid drugs. The receptor source for this set is a female donor with Graves disease.

In its sample, this clonotype was seen a few times. The rearrangement links TRBV7-2 to TRBJ2-2; D remains unclear. The CDR3 has 18 amino acids. Trimming shortened V by 1 base and J by 0 bases, and 15 bases separated the two germline ends. Germline lookup yields CDR1 SGHTA and CDR2 FQGNSA. The CDR3 loop is CASSLERRRDPNTGELFF. The CDR3 nucleotides are TGTGCCAGCAGCTTAGAACGTCGGAGAGACCCGAACACCGGGGAGCTGTTTTTT.

This clonotype was detected only a few times. The genes are TRBV12-3 or TRBV12-4 and TRBJ2-2; D remains ambiguous. V was clipped by 6 bases and J by 4 bases, with 6 bases between them. The CDR3 runs to 12 residues. The CDR3 nucleotides read TGTGCCAGCAGACAAATCACCGGGGAGCTGTTTTTT. As protein: CASRQITGELFF.

This clonotype was detected ten times or more. The chain recombines TRBV7-2 with TRBJ1-2, with 7 bases identical to TRBD1. V was clipped by 0 bases and J by 8 bases; unmatched bases: 9. The CDR3 runs 15 residues. Germline values: CDR1 SGHTA, CDR2 FQGNSA. CDR3 DNA: TGTGCCAGCAGCTTAGCGGTGGCAGGGGGAAGCGGCTACACCTTC. Translated, it gives CASSLAVAGGSGYTF.

This clonotype showed up many times. This chain links TRBV6-1 with TRBJ1-1; D uncertain. V was clipped by 6 bases and J by 4 bases, with 15 bases between them. The germline CDR1 and CDR2 sequences are MNHNS and SASEGT. The CDR3 is 14 residues long. The CDR3 DNA is TGTGCCAGCAGCACGAGGGAGGGTACCACTGAAGCTTTCTTT. This codes for CASSTREGTTEAFF.

This clonotype has a handful of counts. This rearrangement joins TRBV27 to TRBJ1-2; possibly TRBD1 for D (5 bases). The CDR3 runs to 15 residues. The V and J ends lost 6 bases and 8 bases respectively, with 22 bases between them. Per germline, CDR1 MNHEY and CDR2 SMNVEV (reference sequence). The CDR3 sequence is CASSPPPSAGGGYTF. The CDR3 DNA follows: TGTGCCAGCAGCCCCCCCCCTTCGGCTGGGGGAGGCTACACCTTC.

This clonotype was seen many times. This chain joins TRBV28 and TRBJ2-7, with D tentatively TRBD1 (6 bases). The CDR3 is 13 amino acids. Germline V lookup: CDR1 MDHEN, CDR2 SYDVKM. V lost 6 bases to trimming and J lost 2 bases, with 11 bases between them. The CDR3 bases are TGTGCCAGCAGCGTACAGGGTCCCTACGAGCAGTACTTC. Its translation: CASSVQGPYEQYF.

This clonotype has at least ten counts. The chain is built from TRBV7-2 and TRBJ1-2; maybe TRBD1 (5 bases). CDR3 length: 14 residues. Germline assignment: CDR1 SGHTA and CDR2 FQGNSA. V gave up 4 bases and J gave up 8 bases, with 17 bases separating them. This CDR3 is CASSWSGDSGGYTF. Here the CDR3 DNA reads TGTGCCAGCAGCTGGTCGGGGGATTCAGGAGGCTACACCTTC.

This clonotype was observed many times. V usage is TRBV28 and J usage is TRBJ2-7; the D gene is possibly TRBD1 (6 bases). V was clipped by 5 bases and J by 3 bases, with 17 bases between them. This CDR3 region has 15 residues. The germline V gene encodes CDR1 MDHEN and CDR2 SYDVKM. This chain's CDR3 is CASSPPGQGYYEQYF. The CDR3 DNA reads TGTGCCAGCAGTCCCCCGGGTCAGGGGTACTACGAGCAGTACTTC.

Note on this clonotype: A much larger clone sits a single nucleotide away, making a read error possible. This chain joins TRBV12-3 or TRBV12-4 and TRBJ1-2, with 7 positions matching TRBD1. The CDR3 totals 12 residues. With V trimmed by 3 bases and J by 12 bases, 7 bases remained unmatched. CDR3 in amino acids: CASSFRGGGDTF. The CDR3 DNA reads TGTGCCAGCAGTTTTAGAGGGGGCGGCGACACCTTC.

The rearrangement uses TRBV5-1 and TRBJ2-5; unclear D gene. This CDR3 has 12 residues. Germline loops: CDR1 SGHRS, CDR2 YFSETQ. V was clipped by 4 bases and J by 5 bases, with 9 bases between them. Here the CDR3 reads CASSRVWETQYF. The CDR3 bases are TGCGCCAGCAGCCGGGTATGGGAGACCCAGTACTTC.

In this sample, this clonotype turned up a few times. V usage is TRBV20-1 and J usage is TRBJ2-7, with a tentative D call TRBD1 (9 bases). Trimming took 7 bases from V and 3 from J, leaving 28 bases between them. Germline V gene sequence: CDR1 DFQATT, CDR2 SNEGSKA (reference sequence). The CDR3 loop spans 17 amino acids. CDR3 DNA: TGCAGTGGCCACGACAGGGGGAATAGCGGGAAGAACTACGAGCAGTACTTC. Amino acid sequence: CSGHDRGNSGKNYEQYF.

In its sample, this clonotype was seen a few times. The chain joins TRBV5-5 to TRBJ1-2; D perhaps matches TRBD1 (5 bases). V was clipped by 2 bases and J by 2 bases, with 13 bases between them. Looked up from germline, CDR1 is SGHKS and CDR2 is YYEKEE (reference sequence). This CDR3 is 15 amino acids long. This CDR3 reads CASSFTGTVNYGYTF. CDR3 nucleotide sequence: TGTGCCAGCAGCTTCACCGGGACGGTAAACTATGGCTACACCTTC.

The chain recombines TRBV4-2 with TRBJ1-2; 9 bases fit TRBD1. CDR1 is LGHNA, CDR2 YNFKEQ, per germline. V shed 3 bases, J shed 4 bases, and the junction held 9 bases outside the gene matches. The CDR3 runs 16 residues. The CDR3 bases are TGTGCCAGCAGCCAGCAACAGGGGGCAACGAGCTATGGCTACACCTTC. It codes for CASSQQQGATSYGYTF.

The chain uses TRBV7-6 and TRBJ1-2; D gene unclear. The CDR3 has 15 amino acids. CDR1 SGHVS and CDR2 FNYEAQ come from the germline V gene. V shed 5 bases and J shed 1 base, with 14 bases lying between them. For the CDR3, the DNA is TGTGCCAGCAGCCCAGAGAGCGCAAGTAACTATGGCTACACCTTC. Protein sequence: CASSPESASNYGYTF.

This chain connects TRBV5-5 to TRBJ1-4, with no clear D. Germline CDR1 reads SGHKS; CDR2 reads YYEKEE (reference sequence). V was pared by 0 bases and J by 2 bases, with 8 bases between. The CDR3 contains 15 residues. This chain's CDR3 is CASSLGFVTNEKLFF. The CDR3 DNA reads TGTGCCAGCAGCTTGGGGTTTGTGACTAATGAAAAACTGTTTTTT.

This clonotype was seen a handful of times. V usage is TRBV7-9 and J usage is TRBJ1-1; D might be TRBD1 (6 bases). The germline CDR1 and CDR2 sequences are SEHNR and FQNEAQ (reference sequence). The length of the CDR3 is 16 residues. The ends were cut back, 6 bases at V and 7 bases at J, with 24 bases in the middle. The CDR3 region is CASSPRDTGRVFEAFF. In DNA, the CDR3 is TGTGCCAGCAGTCCACGGGATACAGGGCGAGTGTTTGAAGCTTTCTTT. The full variable domain, its missing parts supplied by reference TRBV7-9 and TRBJ1-1, is DTGVSQNPRHKITKRGQNVTFRCDPISEHNRLYWYRQTLGQGPEFLTYFQNEAQLEKSRLLSDRFSAERPKGSFSTLEIQRTEQGDSAMYLCASSPRDTGRVFEAFFGQGTRLTVV.

In regard to this clonotype: Sequence at one end of the junction differs from germline and may be a read error. V and J are TRBV7-9 and TRBJ1-1; D gene ambiguous. The germline gives CDR1 SEHNR, CDR2 FQNEAQ (reference sequence). The length of the CDR3 is 16 residues. CDR3 region: CASSLARLTSNTGAFF. The CDR3 DNA reads as TGTGCCAGCAGCTTAGCAAGACTCACCTCGAACACTGGAGCTTTCTTT.

This clonotype was seen ten or more times. The V and J genes are TRBV5-1 and TRBJ2-7; TRBD2 agrees at 7 bases. The CDR3 is made up of 16 amino acids. V gave up 0 bases and J gave up 0 bases; unmatched junction bases: 6. Germline lookup yields CDR1 SGHRS and CDR2 YFSETQ. CDR3 loop: CASSLAGGLSSYEQYF. The CDR3 bases are TGCGCCAGCAGCTTGGCGGGGGGACTGAGCTCCTACGAGCAGTACTTC.

The gene calls are TRBV7-2 and TRBJ2-1, with D unresolved. Germline V gene lookup returns CDR1 SGHTA and CDR2 FQGNSA. Deletions cut 3 bases from V and 12 bases from J, with 9 bases between. This CDR3 is built from 11 residues. The CDR3, as DNA: TGTGCCAGCAGCTTGGACCCGAGGCAGTTCTTC. Amino acids: CASSLDPRQFF.

This rearrangement joins TRBV20-1 to TRBJ1-1, with no clear D. Germline CDR1 reads DFQATT; CDR2 reads SNEGSKA (reference sequence). V dropped 1 base and J dropped 0 bases, with 9 bases sitting between them. This CDR3 is built from 14 residues. This chain's CDR3 is CSARGLILNTEAFF. CDR3 nucleotides: TGCAGTGCTAGAGGTCTAATACTGAACACTGAAGCTTTCTTT.

Only a few counts were recorded for this clonotype. The chain couples TRBV20-1 to TRBJ1-1; TRBD1 might be the D (6 bases). The V gene's germline CDR1 is DFQATT and CDR2 SNEGSKA (reference sequence). Trimming took off 0 bases at V and 4 bases at J, with 12 bases between the two ends. The CDR3 is made up of 14 amino acids. CDR3 sequence: CSARDAGGITEAFF. In DNA, the CDR3 is TGCAGTGCTAGAGATGCGGGGGGCATCACTGAAGCTTTCTTT.

This clonotype was seen repeatedly, ten times or more. The rearrangement links TRBV7-2 to TRBJ2-5, with D possibly matching TRBD2 (5 bases). The CDR3 runs 15 residues. Germline lookup yields CDR1 SGHTA and CDR2 FQGNSA. The V and J ends lost 1 base and 1 base respectively, with 10 bases between them. CDR3 nucleotide sequence: TGTGCCAGCAGCTTAGAACTCGGGGTCCAAGAGACCCAGTACTTC. This encodes CASSLELGVQETQYF.

This clonotype has only a few counts. The V gene is TRBV27, the J gene TRBJ2-1, with D hard to call. The CDR3 is 16 residues long. Trimming shortened V by 3 bases and J by 0 bases, and 12 bases separated the two germline ends. Germline CDR1 MNHEY, CDR2 SMNVEV (reference sequence). The CDR3 here is CASSFPPTSSYNEQFF. As DNA, the CDR3 is TGTGCCAGCAGTTTTCCGCCGACAAGCTCCTACAATGAGCAGTTCTTC.

The chain carries TRBV5-1 and TRBJ1-2; D unresolved. Trimming took off 2 bases at V and 3 bases at J, with 8 bases between the two ends. The germline V gene has CDR1 SGHRS and CDR2 YFSETQ. This CDR3 is 13 amino acids long. CDR3 sequence: CASSFADYYGYTF. CDR3 in DNA: TGCGCCAGCAGCTTCGCGGATTACTATGGCTACACCTTC.

This clonotype was seen more than once but under ten times. The gene calls are TRBV27 and TRBJ2-7; no firm D call. Germline V gene lookup returns CDR1 MNHEY and CDR2 SMNVEV (reference sequence). The V and J ends lost 2 bases and 2 bases respectively, with 13 bases between them. This CDR3 has 15 residues. The CDR3 is CASSLMGITPYEQYF. The CDR3 DNA reads as TGTGCCAGCAGTTTAATGGGGATCACTCCCTACGAGCAGTACTTC.

V and J are TRBV5-1 and TRBJ1-2; 7 bases map to TRBD1. The CDR3 sequence is 17 residues long. The junction had 19 bases not matched to a gene; V was cut back by 3 bases and J by 8 bases. The germline CDR1 and CDR2 sequences are SGHRS and YFSETQ. This CDR3 reads CASSSRLRTGEGRGYTF. For the CDR3, the DNA is TGCGCCAGCAGCTCACGACTCCGGACAGGAGAAGGAAGAGGCTACACCTTC.

In this sample, this clonotype turned up many times. This chain links TRBV6-1 with TRBJ2-7, with D unclear. Germline values: CDR1 MNHNS, CDR2 SASEGT. The ends were cut back, 8 bases at V and 5 bases at J, with 10 bases in the middle. The CDR3 consists of 11 residues. CDR3 DNA: TGTGCCAGCGGCCGCGGACACGAGCAGTACTTC. This encodes CASGRGHEQYF.

This clonotype was counted between two and nine times. The chain uses TRBV24-1 and TRBJ2-2; TRBD2 matches at 12 bases. V lost 9 bases and J lost 6; bases outside the gene matches: 7. This CDR3 contains 15 residues. Germline-derived CDR1 and CDR2 are KGHDR and SFDVKD. CDR3 residues: CATGPRLAGAGELFF. The CDR3 nucleotides read TGTGCCACCGGCCCTAGACTAGCGGGAGCCGGGGAGCTGTTTTTT.

This clonotype has a count of ten or more. The J gene is TRBJ1-5, the V gene TRBV12-3 or TRBV12-4; D unresolved. This CDR3 spans 12 amino acids. Trimming removed 8 bases at V and 0 bases at J, with 5 bases between. This CDR3 reads CASGYSNQPQHF. The CDR3 DNA sequence: TGTGCCAGCGGCTATAGCAATCAGCCCCAGCATTTT.